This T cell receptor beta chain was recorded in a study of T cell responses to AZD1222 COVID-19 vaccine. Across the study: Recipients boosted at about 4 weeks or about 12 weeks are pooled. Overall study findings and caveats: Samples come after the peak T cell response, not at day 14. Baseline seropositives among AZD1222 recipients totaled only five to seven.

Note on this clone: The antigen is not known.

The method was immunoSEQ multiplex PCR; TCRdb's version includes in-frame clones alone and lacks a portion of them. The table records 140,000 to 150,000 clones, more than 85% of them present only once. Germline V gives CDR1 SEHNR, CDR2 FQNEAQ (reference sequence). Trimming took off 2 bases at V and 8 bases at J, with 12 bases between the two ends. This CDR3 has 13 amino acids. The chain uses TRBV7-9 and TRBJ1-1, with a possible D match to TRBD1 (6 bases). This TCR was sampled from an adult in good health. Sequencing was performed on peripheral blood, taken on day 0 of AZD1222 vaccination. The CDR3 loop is CASSLNREGEAFF. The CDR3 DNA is TGTGCCAGCAGCTTAAACAGGGAAGGCGAAGCTTTCTTT.